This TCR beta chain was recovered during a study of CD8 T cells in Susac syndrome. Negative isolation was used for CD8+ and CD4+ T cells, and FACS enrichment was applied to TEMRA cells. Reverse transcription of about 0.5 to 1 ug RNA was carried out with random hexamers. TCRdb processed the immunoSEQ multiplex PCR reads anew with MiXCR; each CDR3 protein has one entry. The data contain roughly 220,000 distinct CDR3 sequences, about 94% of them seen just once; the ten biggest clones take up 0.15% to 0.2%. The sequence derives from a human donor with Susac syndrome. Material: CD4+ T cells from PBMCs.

CDR3 coding DNA: TGCAGTGCTAGAGATCAATGGCGGGGGGGCAAAGAGACCCAGTACTTC. Encoded protein: CSARDQWRGGKETQYF. This sequence joins TRBV20-1 and TRBJ2-5, with 9 bases aligning to TRBD2. CDR3 length: 16 residues. The V gene's germline CDR1 is DFQATT and CDR2 SNEGSKA (reference sequence). Unmatched junction bases numbered 8, after V lost 0 bases and J lost 3 bases.